The 2 T cell receptor beta chains presented below share a single source sample, sequenced in a study of T-cell memory formation after mild COVID-19 (dated by TCRdb to about 2021). The receptor library was made with 5' RACE. Sequencing relied on an Illumina NovaSeq 6000. Using fastp at Q25 and MiXCR, TCRdb reprocessed the public reads and kept productive beta chains. Each entry is one CDR3 protein sequence, shown with its most common DNA and genes. This sample comprises some 300,000 distinct CDR3 sequences, just under 20% of them detected only once. The ten largest clones represent around 21% of the sample. Sequencing was carried out using PBMCs or a T cell subset sorted from them (not recorded which). The receptors here all came from a man aged 18 to 35 who had mild COVID-19 (a few samples of this study predate the infection). The sample titles of this study are shuffled in the database, so cell type and time point are left out; the donor was told from shared clones.

This clonotype was seen ten or more times. J is TRBJ1-5 and V is TRBV3-1, with D unresolved. V was clipped by 4 bases and J by 2 bases, with 3 bases between them. The CDR3 spans 12 residues. Germline-derived CDR1 and CDR2 are LGHDT and YNNKEL (reference sequence). CDR3 sequence (DNA): TGTGCCAGCAGCCGGGGCAATCAGCCCCAGCATTTT. Translating gives CASSRGNQPQHF.

The chain links TRBV7-9 to TRBJ1-2, with TRBD1 identical over 9 bases. CDR1 is SEHNR and CDR2 is FQNEAQ in the germline V gene (reference sequence). The CDR3 is made up of 13 amino acids. V was clipped by 5 bases and J by 9 bases; unmatched bases: 7. CDR3 loop: CASSRDRAISYTF. The DNA for the CDR3 is TGTGCCAGCAGCCGGGACAGGGCGATTAGCTACACCTTC. The full variable domain, completed using reference TRBV7-9 and TRBJ1-2, is DTGVSQNPRHKITKRGQNVTFRCDPISEHNRLYWYRQTLGQGPEFLTYFQNEAQLEKSRLLSDRFSAERPKGSFSTLEIQRTEQGDSAMYLCASSRDRAISYTFGSGTRLTVV.